This TCR beta chain was observed in a study of blood T cell repertoires in COVID-19. Study in general: PBMCs, B-cell-depleted T cells, or T cells provided the cDNA or gDNA that made up the material.

In the original analysis: Estimates of nucleated cell counts were drawn from the amplification of reference gene primers. Repertoires were generated with immunoSEQ multiplex PCR, while TCRdb's copy carries only in-frame clones and drops some. That table gives V, J and clone size, and the DNA gave D and trimming. The table records about 240,000 clones, about 79% of them present only once. V lost 4 bases and J 5 bases, leaving 5 bases between the germline ends. The CDR3 length is 11 residues. Germline-derived CDR1 and CDR2 are MGHRA and YSYEKL. In this sample, this clone turned up a few times. Sequences were obtained from peripheral blood. This TCR came from a woman aged 80 or over with acute or convalescent COVID-19. This chain uses TRBV4-1 with TRBJ1-1, with D unclear. The CDR3 loop reads CASSRGTEAFF. CDR3 sequence (DNA): TGCGCCAGCAGCCGAGGGACTGAAGCTTTCTTT.